The 14 T cell receptor beta chains presented below share a single source sample, sequenced in a study of PD-1 blockade in classical Hodgkin lymphoma. The time point: cycle 4 day 1 (C4D1), after five to seven weeks of nivolumab. In every patient, relapse followed autologous stem cell transplantation, while exposure to brentuximab vedotin differed. It was by magnetic negative selection that CD8+ T cells were isolated from thawed PBMCs. Sequencing used immunoSEQ multiplex PCR; TCRdb keeps in-frame clones, though not all of them. The repertoire includes approximately 9,900 clones, approximately 74% of them detected once, and roughly 10% sits in the top ten. The sample was CD8+ T cells from blood, taken before the fourth cycle of nivolumab. The receptors were gathered from a human donor with classical Hodgkin lymphoma.

By share, this clone counts as medium-sized (0.01 to 0.1%). The gene calls are TRBV6-6 and TRBJ1-1; no clear D gene. The germline V and J ends were trimmed by 2 bases and 7 bases, with 8 bases remaining between them. Germline values: CDR1 MNHNY, CDR2 SVGAGI (reference sequence). The CDR3 has 12 residues. The CDR3 loop is CASSYGTDEAFF. In DNA, the CDR3 is TGTGCCAGCAGTTACGGCACGGATGAAGCTTTCTTT.

This clone came up a few times. The V and J genes are TRBV6-5 and TRBJ1-2; D is uncertain. Trimming cost V 4 bases and J 1 base, with 10 bases left between them. This CDR3 region has 14 residues. From germline, CDR1 is MNHEY and CDR2 SVGAGI. CDR3 loop: CASSWGESNYGYTF. The DNA of the CDR3 is TGTGCCAGCAGTTGGGGTGAGAGTAACTATGGCTACACCTTC.

The J gene is TRBJ2-5, the V gene TRBV7-3; TRBD1 matches at 8 bases. There are 14 residues in the CDR3. V lost 8 bases, J lost 4 bases, and 9 bases stayed unmatched. The germline gives CDR1 SGHTA, CDR2 FQGTGA. The chain's CDR3 is CASRIRGLGETQYF. CDR3 in DNA: TGTGCCAGCCGGATCAGGGGGCTCGGAGAGACCCAGTACTTC.

CDR3 in amino acids: CASREASSYNSPLHF. CDR3 in DNA: TGTGCCAGCAGGGAGGCCAGCTCCTATAATTCACCCCTCCACTTT. This chain connects TRBV27 to TRBJ1-6; D is undetermined. The CDR3 sequence is 15 residues long. CDR1 is MNHEY and CDR2 is SMNVEV in the germline V gene (reference sequence). The V end was cut by 6 bases, the J end by 0 bases, with 9 bases between.

The chain carries TRBV5-5 and TRBJ1-5; the match to TRBD1 covers 9 bases. Germline CDR1 and CDR2: SGHKS and YYEKEE (reference sequence). The CDR3 is made up of 14 amino acids. Trimming at V came to 6 bases and at J to 4 bases, leaving 5 bases not matched to a gene. The CDR3: CASTGQGWNQPQHF. DNA for the CDR3: TGTGCCAGCACAGGACAGGGGTGGAATCAGCCCCAGCATTTT. The full variable domain, rest sourced from reference TRBV5-5 and TRBJ1-5, is DAGVTQSPTHLIKTRGQQVTLRCSPISGHKSVSWYQQVLGQGPQFIFQYYEKEERGRGNFPDRFSARQFPNYSSELNVNALLLGDSALYLCASTGQGWNQPQHFGDGTRLSIL.

The chain employs TRBV4-1 and TRBJ2-7; the D gene is possibly TRBD2 (6 bases). Germline V lookup: CDR1 MGHRA, CDR2 YSYEKL. The CDR3 is 14 amino acids. Trimming removed 2 bases from V and 3 bases from J, with 11 bases in between. The CDR3 is CASSQRGGDYEQYF. The CDR3 region has the DNA TGCGCCAGCAGCCAACGCGGAGGGGACTACGAGCAGTACTTC.

The chain employs TRBV6-6 and TRBJ2-7; D unclear. V was trimmed by 0 bases and J by 0 bases, leaving 9 bases between them. This CDR3 contains 15 residues. Germline-derived CDR1 and CDR2 are MNHNY and SVGAGI (reference sequence). DNA of the CDR3: TGTGCCAGCAGTTACTCGGGTTCGAACTCCTACGAGCAGTACTTC. Its protein product is CASSYSGSNSYEQYF.

This chain uses TRBV4-2 with TRBJ2-7, with a tentative D call TRBD2 (5 bases). CDR1 and CDR2 from the germline V gene are LGHNA and YNFKEQ. The CDR3 contains 15 residues. V lost 2 bases and J lost 2, with 13 bases in between. DNA of the CDR3: TGTGCCAGCAGCCAACGAGGACGGGGAGCCTACGAGCAGTACTTC. Protein product: CASSQRGRGAYEQYF.

The chain combines TRBV14 with TRBJ1-2; D not certain. V was clipped by 4 bases and J by 4 bases, with 10 bases between them. Germline V lookup: CDR1 SGHDN, CDR2 FVKESK. The CDR3 sequence is 13 residues long. In nucleotides, the CDR3 is TGTGCCAGCAGCCCAGGAACTACCTATGGCTACACCTTC. The encoded protein is CASSPGTTYGYTF.

This clone was counted between two and nine times. The chain couples TRBV19 to TRBJ1-5; D unresolved. The CDR3 runs 14 residues. The germline V gene encodes CDR1 LNHDA and CDR2 SQIVND (reference sequence). Trimming took off 6 bases at V and 0 bases at J, with 9 bases between the two ends. The CDR3 DNA sequence: TGTGCCAGTAGGACTGTCTATAGCAATCAGCCCCAGCATTTT. Its protein is CASRTVYSNQPQHF.

The V and J genes are TRBV7-9 and TRBJ2-3; D ambiguous. CDR1 and CDR2 (germline): SEHNR, FQNEAQ (reference sequence). The CDR3 length is 15 residues. Deletions cut 1 base from V and 3 bases from J, with 11 bases between. In nucleotides, the CDR3 is TGTGCCAGCAGCTTAGGAGGTTCTGGGACAGATACGCAGTATTTT. It yields the protein CASSLGGSGTDTQYF. Full variable domain (outside the CDR3, taken from reference TRBV7-9 and TRBJ2-3): DTGVSQNPRHKITKRGQNVTFRCDPISEHNRLYWYRQTLGQGPEFLTYFQNEAQLEKSRLLSDRFSAERPKGSFSTLEIQRTEQGDSAMYLCASSLGGSGTDTQYFGPGTRLTVL.

The rearrangement uses TRBV2 and TRBJ1-1; TRBD1 matches 11 bases. The CDR3 has 13 residues. Germline CDR1 reads SNHLY; CDR2 reads FYNNEI. V was clipped by 6 bases and J by 6 bases; unmatched bases: 3. CDR3 sequence reads: CASSAGQGAEAFF. The CDR3 region has the DNA TGTGCCAGCAGCGCGGGACAGGGGGCTGAAGCTTTCTTT.

The chain employs TRBV7-7 and TRBJ1-3, with D possibly being TRBD1 (6 bases). CDR1 and CDR2 from the germline V gene are SSHAT and FNYEAQ (reference sequence). The CDR3 runs 16 residues. Trimming removed 5 bases from V and 4 bases from J, with 18 bases in between. The CDR3 protein is CASSPLGGAGGNTIYF. The DNA for the CDR3 is TGTGCCAGCAGCCCTTTGGGGGGCGCGGGAGGAAACACCATATATTTT.

The rearrangement joins TRBV2 to TRBJ1-2, with a tentative D call TRBD1 (5 bases). The V gene lost 3 bases and the J gene lost 3 bases, with 14 bases spanning the gap. The CDR3 runs 15 residues. The germline V gene encodes CDR1 SNHLY and CDR2 FYNNEI. Written as DNA, the CDR3 is TGTGCCAGCAGTGATCAAGGAGGAGGGGACTATGGCTACACCTTC. Residues: CASSDQGGGDYGYTF.